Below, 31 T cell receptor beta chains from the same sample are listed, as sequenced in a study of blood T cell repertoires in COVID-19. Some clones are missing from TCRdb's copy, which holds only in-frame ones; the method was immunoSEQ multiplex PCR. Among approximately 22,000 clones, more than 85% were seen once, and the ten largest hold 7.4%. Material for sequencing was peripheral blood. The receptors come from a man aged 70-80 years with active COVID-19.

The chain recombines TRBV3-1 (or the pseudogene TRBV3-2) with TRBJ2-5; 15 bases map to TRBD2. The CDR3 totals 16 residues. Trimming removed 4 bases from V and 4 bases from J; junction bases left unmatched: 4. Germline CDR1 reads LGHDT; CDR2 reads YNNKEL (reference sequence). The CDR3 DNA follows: TGTGCCAGCAGCCTCGGGACTAGCGGGAGGTTAGAGACCCAGTACTTC. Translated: CASSLGTSGRLETQYF.

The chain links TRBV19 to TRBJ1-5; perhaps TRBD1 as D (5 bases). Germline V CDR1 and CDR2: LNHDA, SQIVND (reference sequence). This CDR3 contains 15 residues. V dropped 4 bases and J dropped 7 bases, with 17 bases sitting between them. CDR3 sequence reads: CASSTERGLGQPQHF. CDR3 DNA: TGTGCCAGTAGTACTGAACGGGGGTTAGGCCAGCCCCAGCATTTT.

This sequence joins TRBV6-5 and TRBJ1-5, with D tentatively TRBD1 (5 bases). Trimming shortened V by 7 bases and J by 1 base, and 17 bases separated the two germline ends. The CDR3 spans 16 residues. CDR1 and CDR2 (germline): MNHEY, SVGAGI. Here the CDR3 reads CASISSHRWSNQPQHF. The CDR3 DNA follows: TGTGCCAGCATTTCCTCGCACAGGTGGAGCAATCAGCCCCAGCATTTT.

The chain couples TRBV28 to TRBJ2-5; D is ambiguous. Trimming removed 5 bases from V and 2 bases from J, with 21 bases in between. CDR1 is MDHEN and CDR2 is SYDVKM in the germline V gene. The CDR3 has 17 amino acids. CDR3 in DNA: TGTGCCAGCAGTCCACAGAATCCTAACCCTCTACAAGAGACCCAGTACTTC. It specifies CASSPQNPNPLQETQYF. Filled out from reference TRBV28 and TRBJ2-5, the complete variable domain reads DVKVTQSSRYLVKRTGEKVFLECVQDMDHENMFWYRQDPGLGLRLIYFSYDVKMKEKGDIPEGYSVSREKKERFSLILESASTNQTSMYLCASSPQNPNPLQETQYFGPGTRLLVL.

CDR3 in amino acids: CASSPLGQGDTGELFF. In nucleotides, the CDR3 is TGTGCCAGCTCACCACTCGGACAGGGTGACACCGGGGAGCTGTTTTTT. The chain is built from TRBV18 and TRBJ2-2; 8 positions match TRBD1. Germline V lookup: CDR1 KGHSH, CDR2 LQKENI. CDR3 size: 16 residues. J gave up 3 bases and V 1 base, and 4 bases lay outside the gene matches.

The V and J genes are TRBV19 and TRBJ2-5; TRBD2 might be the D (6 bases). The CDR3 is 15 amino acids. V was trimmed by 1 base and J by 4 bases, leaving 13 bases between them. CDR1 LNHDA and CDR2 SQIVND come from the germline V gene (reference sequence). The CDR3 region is CASSIGGTGGETQYF. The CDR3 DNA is TGTGCCAGTAGTATAGGGGGGACTGGAGGAGAGACCCAGTACTTC.

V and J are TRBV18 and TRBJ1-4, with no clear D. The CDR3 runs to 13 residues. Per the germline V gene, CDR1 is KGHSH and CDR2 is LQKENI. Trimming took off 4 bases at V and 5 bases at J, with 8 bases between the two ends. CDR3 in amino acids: CASSRGRNEKLFF. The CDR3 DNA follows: TGTGCCAGCTCACGAGGCAGAAATGAAAAACTGTTTTTT.

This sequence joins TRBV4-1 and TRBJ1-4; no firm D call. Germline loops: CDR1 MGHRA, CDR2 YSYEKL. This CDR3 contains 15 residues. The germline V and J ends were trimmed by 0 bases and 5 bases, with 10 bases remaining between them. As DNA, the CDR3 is TGCGCCAGCAGCCAAGATATTAAAGAGAATGAAAAACTGTTTTTT. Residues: CASSQDIKENEKLFF.

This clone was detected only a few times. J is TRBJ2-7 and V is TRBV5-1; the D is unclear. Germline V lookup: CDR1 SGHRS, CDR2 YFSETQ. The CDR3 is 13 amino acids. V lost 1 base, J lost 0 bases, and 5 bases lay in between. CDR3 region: CASSLPNSYEQYF. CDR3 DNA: TGCGCCAGCAGCTTGCCCAACTCCTACGAGCAGTACTTC.

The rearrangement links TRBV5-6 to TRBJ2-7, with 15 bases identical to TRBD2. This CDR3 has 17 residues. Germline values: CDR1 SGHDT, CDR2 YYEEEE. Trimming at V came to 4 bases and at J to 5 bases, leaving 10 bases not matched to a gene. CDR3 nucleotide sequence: TGTGCCAGCAGCGAGGTGGGACTAGCGGGAGGAACGGACGAGCAGTACTTC. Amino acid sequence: CASSEVGLAGGTDEQYF.

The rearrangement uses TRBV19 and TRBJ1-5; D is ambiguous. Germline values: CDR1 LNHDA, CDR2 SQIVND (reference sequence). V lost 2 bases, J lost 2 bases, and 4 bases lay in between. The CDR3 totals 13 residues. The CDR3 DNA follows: TGTGCCAGTAGTATATCCGGCAATCAGCCCCAGCATTTT. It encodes CASSISGNQPQHF.

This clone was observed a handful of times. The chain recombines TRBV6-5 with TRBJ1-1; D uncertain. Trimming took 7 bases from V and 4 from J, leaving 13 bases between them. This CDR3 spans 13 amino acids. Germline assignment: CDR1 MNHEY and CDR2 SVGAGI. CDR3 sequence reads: CASTRTLGTEAFF. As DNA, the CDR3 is TGTGCCAGCACCCGGACTCTGGGCACTGAAGCTTTCTTT.

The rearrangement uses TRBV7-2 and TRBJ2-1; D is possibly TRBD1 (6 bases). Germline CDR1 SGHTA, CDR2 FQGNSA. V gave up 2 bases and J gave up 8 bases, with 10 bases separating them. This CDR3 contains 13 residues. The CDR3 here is CASSLRQGHEQFF. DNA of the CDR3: TGTGCCAGCAGCTTACGGCAGGGGCATGAGCAGTTCTTC.

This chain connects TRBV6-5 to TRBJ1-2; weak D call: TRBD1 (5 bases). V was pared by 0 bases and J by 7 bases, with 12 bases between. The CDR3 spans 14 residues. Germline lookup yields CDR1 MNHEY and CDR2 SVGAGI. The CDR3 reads CASSYSGGSAGYTF. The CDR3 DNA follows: TGTGCCAGCAGTTACTCTGGGGGGTCGGCTGGCTACACCTTC.

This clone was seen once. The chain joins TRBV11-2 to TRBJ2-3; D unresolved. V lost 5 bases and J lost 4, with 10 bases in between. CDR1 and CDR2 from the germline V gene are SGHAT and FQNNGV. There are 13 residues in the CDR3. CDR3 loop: CASSLSIADTQYF. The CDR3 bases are TGTGCCAGCAGCCTCTCCATAGCAGATACGCAGTATTTT. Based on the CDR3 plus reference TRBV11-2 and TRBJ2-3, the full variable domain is EAGVAQSPRYKIIEKRQSVAFWCNPISGHATLYWYQQILGQGPKLLIQFQNNGVVDDSQLPKDRFSAERLKGVDSTLKIQPAKLEDSAVYLCASSLSIADTQYFGPGTRLTVL.

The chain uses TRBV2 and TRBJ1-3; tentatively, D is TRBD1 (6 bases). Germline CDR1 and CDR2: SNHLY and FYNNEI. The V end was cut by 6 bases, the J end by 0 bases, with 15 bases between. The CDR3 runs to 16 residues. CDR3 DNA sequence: TGTGCCAGCAGACCCGAACAGGGATTCTCTGGAAACACCATATATTTT. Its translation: CASRPEQGFSGNTIYF.

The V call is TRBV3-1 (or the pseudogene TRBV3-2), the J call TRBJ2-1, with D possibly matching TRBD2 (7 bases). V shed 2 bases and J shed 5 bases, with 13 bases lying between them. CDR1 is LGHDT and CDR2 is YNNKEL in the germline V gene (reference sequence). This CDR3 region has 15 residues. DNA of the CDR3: TGTGCCAGCAGCCAATCGGGGGGCCCCAACAATGAGCAGTTCTTC. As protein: CASSQSGGPNNEQFF.

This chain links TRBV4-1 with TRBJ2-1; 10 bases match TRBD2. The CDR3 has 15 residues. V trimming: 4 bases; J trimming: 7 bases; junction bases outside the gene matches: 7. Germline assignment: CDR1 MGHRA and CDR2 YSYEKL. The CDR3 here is CASSPSGSRGNEQFF. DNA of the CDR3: TGCGCCAGCAGCCCTAGCGGGAGTAGGGGGAATGAGCAGTTCTTC.

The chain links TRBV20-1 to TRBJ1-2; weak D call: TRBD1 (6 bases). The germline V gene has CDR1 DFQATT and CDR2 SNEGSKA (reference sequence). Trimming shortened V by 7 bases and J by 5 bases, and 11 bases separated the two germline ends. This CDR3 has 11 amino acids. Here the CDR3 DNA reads TGCAGTGGAGGGGGGGATTATGGCTACACCTTC. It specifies CSGGGDYGYTF.

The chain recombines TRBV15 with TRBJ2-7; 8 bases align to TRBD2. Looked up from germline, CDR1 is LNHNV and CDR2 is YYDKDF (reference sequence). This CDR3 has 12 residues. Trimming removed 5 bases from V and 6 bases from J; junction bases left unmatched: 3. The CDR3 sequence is CATSPGGSEQYF. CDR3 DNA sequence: TGTGCCACCAGCCCGGGGGGGAGCGAGCAGTACTTC.

The CDR3: CASSQAGSGSPLHF. The CDR3 nucleotides are TGTGCCAGCAGCCAAGCAGGGTCCGGGTCACCCCTCCACTTT. V gene TRBV3-1 (or the pseudogene TRBV3-2) combines with J gene TRBJ1-6; D might be TRBD1 (5 bases). The germline V gene has CDR1 LGHDT and CDR2 YNNKEL (reference sequence). Trimming took 1 base from V and 10 from J, leaving 11 bases between them. This CDR3 contains 14 residues.

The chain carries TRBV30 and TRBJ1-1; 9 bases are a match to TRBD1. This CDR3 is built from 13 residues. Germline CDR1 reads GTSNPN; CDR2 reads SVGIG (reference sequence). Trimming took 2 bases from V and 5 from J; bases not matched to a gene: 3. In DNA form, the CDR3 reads TGTGCCTGGAGTTTCGGACAGGGGACTGAAGCTTTCTTT. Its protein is CAWSFGQGTEAFF.

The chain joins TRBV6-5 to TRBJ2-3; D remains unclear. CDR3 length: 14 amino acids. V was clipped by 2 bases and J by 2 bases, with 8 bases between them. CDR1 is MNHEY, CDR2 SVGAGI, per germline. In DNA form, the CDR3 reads TGTGCCAGCAGTTACCGGTCTCCCACAGATACGCAGTATTTT. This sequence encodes CASSYRSPTDTQYF.

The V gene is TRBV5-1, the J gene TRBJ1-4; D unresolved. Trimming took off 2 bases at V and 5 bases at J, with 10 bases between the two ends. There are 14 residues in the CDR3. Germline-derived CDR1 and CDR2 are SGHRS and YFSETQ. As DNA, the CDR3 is TGCGCCAGCAGCTTCGCGGGTTTAAATGAAAAACTGTTTTTT. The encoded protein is CASSFAGLNEKLFF.

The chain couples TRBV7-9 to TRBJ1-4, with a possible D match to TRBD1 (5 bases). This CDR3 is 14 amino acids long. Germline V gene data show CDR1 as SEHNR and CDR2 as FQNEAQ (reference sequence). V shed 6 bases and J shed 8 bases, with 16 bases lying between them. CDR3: CASRLNRPGEKLFF. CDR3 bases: TGTGCCAGCAGATTAAACAGGCCTGGCGAAAAACTGTTTTTT.

The CDR3 loop reads CASSYVTAGGYTF. The CDR3 nucleotides are TGTGCCAGCAGTTACGTGACAGCAGGTGGCTACACCTTC. The V gene is TRBV6-2 or TRBV6-3, the J gene TRBJ1-2; possible D gene TRBD1, 5 bases. The CDR3 runs 13 residues. Germline CDR1 reads MNHEY; CDR2 reads SVGEGT. Trimming left V 2 bases short and J 7 bases short, with 11 bases between.

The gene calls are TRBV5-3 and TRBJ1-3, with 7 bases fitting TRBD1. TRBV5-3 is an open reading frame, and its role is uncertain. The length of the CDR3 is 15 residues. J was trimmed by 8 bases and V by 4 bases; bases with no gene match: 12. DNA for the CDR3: TGTGCCAGAAGCACTAGGGACAGTCGCGTGGACACCATATATTTT. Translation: CARSTRDSRVDTIYF.

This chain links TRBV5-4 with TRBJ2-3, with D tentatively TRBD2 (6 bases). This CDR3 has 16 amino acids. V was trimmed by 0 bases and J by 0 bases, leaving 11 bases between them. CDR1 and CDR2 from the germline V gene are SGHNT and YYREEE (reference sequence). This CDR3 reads CASSLGAGFSTDTQYF. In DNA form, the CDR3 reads TGTGCCAGCAGCTTGGGGGCGGGGTTTAGCACAGATACGCAGTATTTT.

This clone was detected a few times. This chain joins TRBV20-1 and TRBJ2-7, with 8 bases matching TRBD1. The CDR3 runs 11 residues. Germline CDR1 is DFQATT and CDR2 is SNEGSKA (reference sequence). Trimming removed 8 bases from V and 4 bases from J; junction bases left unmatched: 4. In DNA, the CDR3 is TGCAGTATGACAGGGGAGTACGAGCAGTACTTC. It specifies CSMTGEYEQYF.

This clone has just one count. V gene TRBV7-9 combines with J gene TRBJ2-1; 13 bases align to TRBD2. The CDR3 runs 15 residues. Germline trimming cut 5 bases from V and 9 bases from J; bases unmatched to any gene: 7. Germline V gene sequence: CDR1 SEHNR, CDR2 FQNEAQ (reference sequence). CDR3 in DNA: TGTGCCAGCAGCCTAGGACTAGCGGGAGCTGGTGAGCAGTTCTTC. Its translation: CASSLGLAGAGEQFF.

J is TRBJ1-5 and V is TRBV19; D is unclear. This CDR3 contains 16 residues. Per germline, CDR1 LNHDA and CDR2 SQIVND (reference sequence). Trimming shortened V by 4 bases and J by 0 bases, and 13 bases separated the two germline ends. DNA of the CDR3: TGTGCCAGTAGTAGAACTGACTACTATAGCAATCAGCCCCAGCATTTT. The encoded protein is CASSRTDYYSNQPQHF. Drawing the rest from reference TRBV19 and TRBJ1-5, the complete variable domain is DGGITQSPKYLFRKEGQNVTLSCEQNLNHDAMYWYRQDPGQGLRLIYYSQIVNDFQKGDIAEGYSVSREKKESFPLTVTSAQKNPTAFYLCASSRTDYYSNQPQHFGDGTRLSIL.